These T cell receptor beta chains were read from a single sample in a study of immune characteristics of hereditary and idiopathic chronic pancreatitis. Clones were sequenced by immunoSEQ multiplex PCR, and TCRdb holds only the in-frame ones, with some missing. The table lists some 15,000 clones, around 79% of them singletons. The sequencing input was pancreas tissue with hereditary chronic pancreatitis. These receptor sequences come from a human donor with chronic pancreatitis. The CDR3 runs from the conserved cysteine through the conserved F or W. The D gene is left open where the match is weak. A clone size is listed for some rows: how often the clone was seen (once, few, many), or a class if it is expanded.

cdr3_aa cdr3_nt j_call d_call clone_size v_call
CASRVAWDGYTF TGTGCCAGCAGGGTCGCCTGGGACGGCTACACCTTC TRBJ1-2 NA NA TRBV28
CASSHQPSSTDTQYF TGTGCCAGTAGTCATCAGCCTTCTAGCACAGATACGCAGTATTTT TRBJ2-3 NA NA TRBV19
CASSFSSRSIMDTQYF TGTGCCAGCAGCTTTTCTAGCCGATCTATTATGGATACGCAGTATTTT TRBJ2-3 NA NA TRBV5-6
CASSETGTGELFF TGTGCCAGCAGTGAGACAGGTACCGGGGAGCTGTTTTTT TRBJ2-2 NA NA TRBV6-1
CASSQVGRIETGYTF TGTGCCAGCAGCCAAGTGGGCCGAATCGAAACCGGCTACACCTTC TRBJ1-2 NA NA TRBV4-2
CAWSPRDRGIAEAFF TGTGCCTGGAGTCCCCGGGACAGGGGAATAGCTGAAGCTTTCTTT TRBJ1-1 TRBD1 NA TRBV30
CASSERGPVPGRVAFF TGTGCCAGCAGTGAACGCGGTCCTGTTCCGGGGCGGGTAGCTTTCTTT TRBJ1-1 NA once TRBV6-1
CSVATVRAYTEAFF TGCAGCGTTGCCACAGTCAGGGCATACACTGAAGCTTTCTTT TRBJ1-1 NA once TRBV29-1
CASSSPNEKLFF TGTGCCAGCAGTTCCCCGAATGAAAAACTGTTTTTT TRBJ1-4 NA NA TRBV27
CASSSNRRSENEQFF TGTGCCAGCAGCTCAAACAGGCGCTCTGAGAATGAGCAGTTCTTC TRBJ2-1 NA NA TRBV6-5
CAIRDERENTGELFF TGTGCCATCAGGGACGAGCGGGAGAACACCGGGGAGCTGTTTTTT TRBJ2-2 TRBD2 few TRBV10-3
CAITRPAPVPEAFF TGTGCCATCACCCGGCCGGCCCCGGTCCCCGAAGCTTTCTTT TRBJ1-1 NA NA TRBV10-3
CASSNRGNTGELFF TGTGCCAGCAGTAACAGGGGGAACACCGGGGAGCTGTTTTTT TRBJ2-2 TRBD1 NA TRBV27
CASSQGVAPQETQYF TGTGCCAGCAGCCAAGGGGTAGCGCCACAAGAGACCCAGTACTTC TRBJ2-5 NA NA TRBV14
CASSEGENEQFF TGTGCCAGCAGTGAAGGTGAAAATGAGCAGTTCTTC TRBJ2-1 NA NA TRBV6-4
CASSPRVNSLFTEAFF TGTGCCAGCTCACCTAGGGTTAATTCTTTGTTCACTGAAGCTTTCTTT TRBJ1-1 NA NA TRBV18
CASSEWDTDTQYF TGTGCCAGCAGTGAATGGGACACAGATACGCAGTATTTT TRBJ2-3 NA NA TRBV2
CASGNSPGYTF TGTGCCAGCGGCAATAGCCCTGGCTACACCTTC TRBJ1-2 NA NA TRBV6-5
CASSQSANYYNEQFF TGTGCCAGCAGCCAGAGCGCGAATTACTACAATGAGCAGTTCTTC TRBJ2-1 NA few TRBV3-1/TRBV3-2
CASSQAQGGYGYTF TGTGCCAGCAGCCAAGCACAGGGCGGCTATGGCTACACCTTC TRBJ1-2 NA NA TRBV4-2
CASSLTGVSTDTQYF TGTGCCAGCAGCTTAACTGGAGTTTCGACAGATACGCAGTATTTT TRBJ2-3 NA few TRBV7-3
CATTQGSPGNTIYF TGTGCCACAACCCAAGGGAGCCCCGGAAACACCATATATTTT TRBJ1-3 NA NA TRBV19
CASRYGANVLTF TGTGCCAGCAGGTATGGGGCCAACGTCCTGACTTTC TRBJ2-6 NA NA TRBV2
CASTQNFNQPQHF TGTGCCAGCACCCAGAATTTCAATCAGCCCCAGCATTTT TRBJ1-5 NA NA TRBV12-3/TRBV12-4
CAWSLGEELFF TGTGCCTGGAGTCTGGGGGAGGAGCTGTTTTTT TRBJ2-2 NA NA TRBV30